These T cell receptor beta chains were read from a single sample in a study of blood T cell repertoires in COVID-19. Assay: immunoSEQ multiplex PCR; the TCRdb copy retains only in-frame clones and omits some. The sample carries fewer than 350,000 clones, over 75% recorded once. Sequencing was done on a sample of PBMCs or T cells enriched from blood (not recorded which). All receptors derive from a man aged 25-45 years who had recovered from COVID-19. Each CDR3 is given with its conserved first and last residue. The D gene is left open where the match is weak. A clone size is listed for some rows: how often the clone was seen (once, few, many), or a class if it is expanded.

v_call: TRBV6-5; d_call: .; j_call: TRBJ1-6; clone_size: .; cdr3_aa: CASRGPGHDNSPLHF; cdr3_nt: TGTGCCAGCAGGGGTCCGGGACATGATAATTCACCCCTCCACTTT
v_call: TRBV5-1; d_call: .; j_call: TRBJ1-6; clone_size: .; cdr3_aa: CASSLAGRSPLHF; cdr3_nt: TGCGCCAGCAGCTTGGCAGGGCGGTCACCCCTCCACTTT
v_call: TRBV4-1; d_call: TRBD1; j_call: TRBJ2-1; clone_size: .; cdr3_aa: CASRIGTGRFNEQFF; cdr3_nt: TGCGCCAGCAGAATAGGGACAGGGAGGTTTAATGAGCAGTTCTTC
v_call: TRBV30; d_call: .; j_call: TRBJ2-7; clone_size: .; cdr3_aa: CAWSGGAEQYF; cdr3_nt: TGTGCCTGGAGCGGAGGGGCCGAGCAGTACTTC
v_call: TRBV18; d_call: .; j_call: TRBJ2-7; clone_size: once; cdr3_aa: CASSTGTSYEQYF; cdr3_nt: TGTGCCAGCTCAACCGGGACAAGCTACGAGCAGTACTTC
v_call: TRBV4-3; d_call: .; j_call: TRBJ2-3; clone_size: .; cdr3_aa: CASSHRGTSTDTQYF; cdr3_nt: TGCGCCAGCAGCCATCGGGGTACTAGCACAGATACGCAGTATTTT
v_call: TRBV3-1/TRBV3-2; d_call: .; j_call: TRBJ1-5; clone_size: .; cdr3_aa: CASSQEVDRGGRAFAQHF; cdr3_nt: TGTGCCAGCAGCCAAGAAGTCGACCGTGGGGGGAGAGCATTTGCCCAGCATTTT
v_call: TRBV19; d_call: .; j_call: TRBJ1-1; clone_size: .; cdr3_aa: CASKIQGPPISEDGAFF; cdr3_nt: TGTGCCAGTAAGATTCAGGGGCCCCCGATAAGTGAGGATGGGGCTTTCTTT
v_call: TRBV2; d_call: .; j_call: TRBJ2-1; clone_size: .; cdr3_aa: CASSPPGHISYNEQFF; cdr3_nt: TGTGCCAGCAGTCCCCCAGGGCATATCTCCTACAATGAGCAGTTCTTC
v_call: TRBV4-3; d_call: .; j_call: TRBJ1-6; clone_size: .; cdr3_aa: CASSQGRGNNSPLHF; cdr3_nt: TGCGCCAGCAGCCAAGGCAGGGGTAATAATTCACCCCTCCACTTT
v_call: TRBV5-5; d_call: .; j_call: TRBJ2-7; clone_size: .; cdr3_aa: CASSRNYEQYF; cdr3_nt: TGTGCCAGCAGCCGTAACTACGAGCAGTACTTC
v_call: TRBV7-9; d_call: TRBD2; j_call: TRBJ2-5; clone_size: once; cdr3_aa: CASSFLPGGLVETQYF; cdr3_nt: TGTGCCAGCAGCTTTCTACCGGGGGGGCTCGTTGAGACCCAGTACTTC
v_call: TRBV5-1; d_call: .; j_call: TRBJ2-5; clone_size: .; cdr3_aa: CASSFGQETQYF; cdr3_nt: TGCGCCAGCAGCTTCGGGCAAGAGACCCAGTACTTC
v_call: TRBV4-3; d_call: TRBD1; j_call: TRBJ2-4; clone_size: .; cdr3_aa: CASSHETGTGVNIQYF; cdr3_nt: TGCGCCAGCAGCCACGAGACCGGGACAGGGGTGAACATTCAGTACTTC
v_call: TRBV4-3; d_call: TRBD1; j_call: TRBJ2-7; clone_size: .; cdr3_aa: CASSPSGTGDYEQYF; cdr3_nt: TGCGCCAGCAGCCCATCCGGGACAGGGGACTACGAGCAGTACTTC
v_call: TRBV5-1; d_call: .; j_call: TRBJ2-5; clone_size: .; cdr3_aa: CASSRAGEETQYF; cdr3_nt: TGCGCCAGCAGTAGGGCAGGGGAAGAGACCCAGTACTTC
v_call: TRBV27; d_call: TRBD1; j_call: TRBJ1-6; clone_size: .; cdr3_aa: CASRTGSSYNSPLHF; cdr3_nt: TGTGCCAGCAGGACAGGGAGCTCCTATAATTCACCCCTCCACTTT
v_call: TRBV5-1; d_call: .; j_call: TRBJ2-5; clone_size: .; cdr3_aa: CASSLSVTQETQYF; cdr3_nt: TGCGCCAGCAGCTTGTCAGTTACCCAAGAGACCCAGTACTTC
v_call: TRBV4-1; d_call: .; j_call: TRBJ2-7; clone_size: .; cdr3_aa: CASSQEVDRPYEQYF; cdr3_nt: TGCGCCAGCAGCCAAGAAGTCGACAGGCCTTACGAGCAGTACTTC
v_call: TRBV14; d_call: TRBD1; j_call: TRBJ1-1; clone_size: .; cdr3_aa: CASSQAGGVTEAFF; cdr3_nt: TGTGCCAGCAGCCAAGCAGGGGGAGTGACTGAAGCTTTCTTT
v_call: TRBV5-4; d_call: TRBD1; j_call: TRBJ1-2; clone_size: .; cdr3_aa: CASSVGQGNSGYTF; cdr3_nt: TGTGCCAGCAGCGTGGGACAGGGGAATAGTGGCTACACCTTC
v_call: TRBV2; d_call: .; j_call: TRBJ1-2; clone_size: .; cdr3_aa: CASSNVAGDLYGYTF; cdr3_nt: TGTGCCAGCAGTAACGTAGCAGGGGACCTTTATGGCTACACCTTC
v_call: TRBV6-2/TRBV6-3; d_call: .; j_call: TRBJ2-1; clone_size: .; cdr3_aa: CASSHNSGGEQFF; cdr3_nt: TGTGCCAGCAGTCATAATAGCGGCGGGGAGCAGTTCTTC
v_call: TRBV7-9; d_call: .; j_call: TRBJ1-6; clone_size: .; cdr3_aa: CASSSTGQRNSPLHF; cdr3_nt: TGTGCCAGCAGCTCGACGGGTCAAAGAAATTCACCCCTCCACTTT
v_call: TRBV4-2; d_call: .; j_call: TRBJ2-7; clone_size: .; cdr3_aa: CASSQGEGGAYEQYF; cdr3_nt: TGTGCCAGCAGCCAAGGGGAGGGGGGCGCCTACGAGCAGTACTTC
v_call: TRBV6-1; d_call: .; j_call: TRBJ2-3; clone_size: .; cdr3_aa: CASSSGGLSTDTQYF; cdr3_nt: TGTGCCAGCAGTTCGGGCGGACTGAGCACAGATACGCAGTATTTT